This T cell receptor (beta chain) was captured by sequencing in a study of blood T cells in healthy people across ages. Study observations and caveats: It was held that diversity estimates obtained from one million T cells represented underestimates. There was a strong correlation between TCR beta diversity and naive T cell percentage.

Germline V lookup: CDR1 DFQATT, CDR2 SNEGSKA (reference sequence). CDR3 length: 14 amino acids. Of note for this clonotype: Its specificity is not known.

The use of a sample-barcoded 5' primer and a J-beta primer mix characterized a second PCR of 7 to 11 cycles. TCRdb re-analysed the 5' RACE reads in MiXCR, keeping a single row per CDR3 protein. The table records under 1 million distinct CDR3 sequences, about 42% of them present only once. The origin of this receptor is a man aged 60 to 75 in good health. This chain uses TRBV20-1 with TRBJ2-7; D is possibly TRBD2 (6 bases). The DNA end is a closer match to TRBJ2-5, so the J assignment may be wrong. Sample: blood. CDR3 DNA sequence: TGCAGTGCACCTGCAAGGACTACACGGGAGACCCAGTACTTC. Translated: CSAPARTTRETQYF.